This TCR beta chain was obtained from a study of control samples from healthy donors and cancer patients. The data were produced by immunoSEQ multiplex PCR, yet TCRdb's version contains in-frame clones alone and is incomplete. The sample yields about 130,000 clones, over 75% seen once. This CDR3 is 14 amino acids long. Trimming removed 0 bases from V and 7 bases from J; junction bases left unmatched: 8. The germline V gene has CDR1 GTSNPN and CDR2 SVGIG (reference sequence). Material for sequencing was blood. The source is a middle-aged man in good health. J is TRBJ2-5 and V is TRBV30; the match to TRBD1 covers 7 bases. The CDR3 protein is CAWSVRGLTGTQYF. In nucleotides, the CDR3 is TGTGCCTGGAGTGTGAGGGGGCTGACGGGGACCCAGTACTTC.